The clone carrying this T cell receptor beta chain was seen only a few times. The data originate from a study of response to subunit inactivated influenza vaccine. CDR3 length: 15 amino acids. V lost 7 bases, J lost 3 bases, and 15 bases lay in between. CDR1 is LGHNA and CDR2 is YNFKEQ in the germline V gene. TCRdb re-derived calls from the RT-PCR reads in MiXCR, one entry per CDR3 protein. Found here are hundreds of thousands of distinct CDR3 sequences, about 15% of them singletons; the top ten hold approximately 7%. This specimen was PBMCs from blood, taken around 14 days before vaccination. The receptor was isolated from a man aged 45-65 years who received an inactivated influenza vaccine. This chain joins TRBV4-2 and TRBJ1-4; the D gene is possibly TRBD1 (5 bases). CDR3 sequence reads: CASTLNEGSNEKLFF. The CDR3 DNA reads as TGTGCCAGCACCTTAAACGAGGGGTCTAATGAAAAACTGTTTTTT.